Described below is a single T cell receptor (beta chain) sequence and its context. This record comes from a study of blood T cell repertoires in COVID-19. The V and J ends lost 2 bases and 10 bases, in that order; junction bases with no gene match: 16. The germline CDR1 and CDR2 sequences are SGHNT and YYREEE (reference sequence). CDR3 size: 18 residues. TCRdb keeps only in-frame clones here, not all; method: immunoSEQ multiplex PCR. The repertoire includes about 130,000 clones, roughly 86% of them detected once, and approximately 16% sits in the top ten. This receptor was taken from a woman aged 45-65 years who had recovered from COVID-19. The chain couples TRBV5-4 to TRBJ1-6; TRBD1 aligns across 9 bases. Source material: peripheral blood. For the CDR3, the DNA is TGTGCCAGCAGCTTTCTGACAGGGGGGTGGGAGATTTCCTCACCCCTCCACTTT. This gives the protein CASSFLTGGWEISSPLHF. The full variable domain, its missing parts supplied by reference TRBV5-4 and TRBJ1-6, is ETGVTQSPTHLIKTRGQQVTLRCSSQSGHNTVSWYQQALGQGPQFIFQYYREEENGRGNFPPRFSGLQFPNYSSELNVNALELDDSALYLCASSFLTGGWEISSPLHFGNGTRLTVT.